This TCR beta chain was obtained from a study of shared clonotypes between healthy human individuals. Per the germline V gene, CDR1 is LNHDA and CDR2 is SQIVND (reference sequence). CDR3 size: 13 residues. Trimming shortened V by 5 bases and J by 4 bases, and 10 bases separated the two germline ends. Remarks on this clone: Its antigen is currently unknown.

Running of the assay took place at deep level. About 200 ng DNA, around 30,000 T cell genomes, went into each sorted-subset replicate PCR. In the original processing: Without quality scores, immunoSEQ junctional reads could not be filtered like full-length reads. Repertoires were generated with immunoSEQ multiplex PCR, while TCRdb's copy carries only in-frame clones and drops some. That table furnishes V, J and clone size, whereas the DNA furnished D and trimming. This table has over 2,000,000 clones, just over 90% appearing once. As defined, naive CD8 cells were CD45RO-negative and positively selected for CCR7, with terminally differentiated effector memory CD45RA+ cells excluded. General study points: A reduction in generation probabilities was seen for non-shared clonotypes relative to those shared by all four donors.

Input material: naive CD8+ T cells from PBMCs. The genes are TRBV19 and TRBJ2-3, with D possibly TRBD2 on 5 matching bases. The receptor comes from a man in his late teens or twenties in good health. Some clones in this sample may be carry-over from other donors' samples. For the CDR3, the DNA is TGTGCCAGTAGTGGCCGCGGGTCAGATACGCAGTATTTT. It codes for CASSGRGSDTQYF.